The sequence of this T cell receptor (beta chain) was determined in a study of beta chain features in type 1 diabetes. The length of the CDR3 is 15 residues. Germline-derived CDR1 and CDR2 are SQVTM and ANQGSEA. With 5 bases removed from V and 0 bases from J, the gap between germline ends came to 17 bases. Since all of the isolated RNA was reverse transcribed, expressed TCRB transcripts were what got sequenced. Profiling relied on immunoSEQ multiplex PCR, and the TCRdb table lists in-frame clones only, not all of them. The repertoire holds around 600,000 clones, around an eighth seen once, with more than 0.1% in the top ten. Study-level findings and limits: Type 1 diabetes patients showed a moderate but significant shortening of TCRB CDR3s in all four CD4+ subsets. Sequencing from cDNA could over-represent high-TCR-expressing cells. It was not settled here whether HLA type affects TCRB rearrangement. Patients with type 1 diabetes showed fewer VDJ junction insertions and more deletions.

A few counts support this clone. Its antigen is still unknown. The J gene is TRBJ2-7, the V gene TRBV29-1; D is unresolved. Sequencing used naive CD4+ T cells from blood. The source of this sequence is a man aged 30-40 years with type 1 diabetes. The CDR3 sequence: CSVQLRTEASYEQYF. The CDR3 DNA reads TGCAGCGTTCAACTGCGAACCGAAGCCTCCTACGAGCAGTACTTC.